This TCR beta chain emerged from a study of blood T cell repertoires in COVID-19. Study-level background: Nucleic acid was either cDNA or gDNA, and it came from T cells, B-cell-depleted T cells, or PBMCs.

Original data processing: Amplification of reference gene primers provided the estimated nucleated cell counts. Clones were read by immunoSEQ multiplex PCR, and TCRdb kept only the in-frame ones, dropping some. The V and J calls and clone size come from that table; D and trimming were worked out from the DNA. The data contain roughly 360,000 clones, about 87% of them singletons. Cohorts were determined from participant-reported clinical history. Cohort 3 donors counted as recovered after two negative PCRs, clearance, or resolved symptoms. V was clipped by 4 bases and J by 0 bases; unmatched bases: 11. CDR1 LNHDA and CDR2 SQIVND come from the germline V gene (reference sequence). The CDR3 length is 17 residues.

The V gene is TRBV19, the J gene TRBJ1-1; 7 bases match TRBD1. This TCR derives from a man aged 25-45 years who had recovered from COVID-19. The source material was PBMCs or T cells enriched from blood (not recorded which). The DNA of the CDR3 is TGTGCCAGTAGTAAGGGGAGACAGGGAGTGGTGAACACTGAAGCTTTCTTT. Encoded protein: CASSKGRQGVVNTEAFF.